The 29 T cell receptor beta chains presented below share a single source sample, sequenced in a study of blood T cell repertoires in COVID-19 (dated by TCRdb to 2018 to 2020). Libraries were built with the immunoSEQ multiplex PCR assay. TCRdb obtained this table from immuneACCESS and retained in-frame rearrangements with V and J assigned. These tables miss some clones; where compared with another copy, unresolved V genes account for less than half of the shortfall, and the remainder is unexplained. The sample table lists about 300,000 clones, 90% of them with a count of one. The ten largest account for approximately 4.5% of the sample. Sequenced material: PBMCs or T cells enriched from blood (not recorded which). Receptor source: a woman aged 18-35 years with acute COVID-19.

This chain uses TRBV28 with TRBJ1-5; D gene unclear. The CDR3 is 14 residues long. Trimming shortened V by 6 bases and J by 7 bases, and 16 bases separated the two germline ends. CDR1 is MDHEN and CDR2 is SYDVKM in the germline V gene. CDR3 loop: CASSVRAGGQPQHF. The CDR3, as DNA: TGTGCCAGCAGCGTGAGGGCAGGAGGGCAGCCCCAGCATTTT.

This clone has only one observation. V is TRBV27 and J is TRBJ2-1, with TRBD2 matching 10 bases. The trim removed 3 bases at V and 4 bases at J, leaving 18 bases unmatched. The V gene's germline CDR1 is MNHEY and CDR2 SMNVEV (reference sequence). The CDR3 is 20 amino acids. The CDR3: CASSFLDGVLAGTLYNEQFF. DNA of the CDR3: TGTGCCAGCAGTTTCCTTGATGGGGTACTAGCGGGAACCCTATACAATGAGCAGTTCTTC.

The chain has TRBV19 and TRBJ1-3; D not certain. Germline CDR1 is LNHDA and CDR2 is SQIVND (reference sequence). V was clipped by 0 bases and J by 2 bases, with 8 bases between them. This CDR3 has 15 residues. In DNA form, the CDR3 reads TGTGCCAGTAGTATAGATCTTACAGCTGGAAACACCATATATTTT. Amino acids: CASSIDLTAGNTIYF. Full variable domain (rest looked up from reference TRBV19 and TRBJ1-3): DGGITQSPKYLFRKEGQNVTLSCEQNLNHDAMYWYRQDPGQGLRLIYYSQIVNDFQKGDIAEGYSVSREKKESFPLTVTSAQKNPTAFYLCASSIDLTAGNTIYFGEGSWLTVV.

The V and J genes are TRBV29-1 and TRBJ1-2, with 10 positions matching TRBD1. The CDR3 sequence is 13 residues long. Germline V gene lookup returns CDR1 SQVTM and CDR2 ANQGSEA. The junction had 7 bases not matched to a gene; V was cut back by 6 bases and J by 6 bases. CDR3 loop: CSVRDRGGNGYTF. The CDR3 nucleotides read TGCAGCGTCCGGGACAGGGGAGGCAATGGCTACACCTTC.

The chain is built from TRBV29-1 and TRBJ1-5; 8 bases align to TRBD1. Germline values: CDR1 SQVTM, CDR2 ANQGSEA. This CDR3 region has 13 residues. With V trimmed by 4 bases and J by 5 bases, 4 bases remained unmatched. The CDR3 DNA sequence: TGCAGCGTTGGGCAGGGGGCTTATCAGCCCCAGCATTTT. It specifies CSVGQGAYQPQHF.

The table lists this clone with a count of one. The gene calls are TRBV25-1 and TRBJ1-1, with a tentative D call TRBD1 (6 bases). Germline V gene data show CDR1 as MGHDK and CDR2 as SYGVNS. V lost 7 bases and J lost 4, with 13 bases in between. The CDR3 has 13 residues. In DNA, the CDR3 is TGTGCCAGCACCGCAGGGGTTGGCACTGAAGCTTTCTTT. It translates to CASTAGVGTEAFF. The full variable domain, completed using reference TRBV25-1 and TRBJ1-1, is EADIYQTPRYLVIGTGKKITLECSQTMGHDKMYWYQQDPGMELHLIHYSYGVNSTEKGDLSSESTVSRIRTEHFPLTLESARPSHTSQYLCASTAGVGTEAFFGQGTRLTVV.

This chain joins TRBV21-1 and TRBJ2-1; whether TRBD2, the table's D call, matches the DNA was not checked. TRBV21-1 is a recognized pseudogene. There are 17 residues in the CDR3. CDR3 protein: CASSKPLAGGPYNEQFF. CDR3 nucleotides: TGTGCCAGCAGCAAACCCCTAGCGGGAGGGCCCTACAATGAGCAGTTCTTC.

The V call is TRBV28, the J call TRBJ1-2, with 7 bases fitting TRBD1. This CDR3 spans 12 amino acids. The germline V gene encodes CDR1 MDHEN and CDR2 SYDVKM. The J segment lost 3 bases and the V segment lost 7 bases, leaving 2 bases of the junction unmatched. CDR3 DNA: TGTGCCAGCACAGACAGGGACTATGGCTACACCTTC. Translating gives CASTDRDYGYTF.

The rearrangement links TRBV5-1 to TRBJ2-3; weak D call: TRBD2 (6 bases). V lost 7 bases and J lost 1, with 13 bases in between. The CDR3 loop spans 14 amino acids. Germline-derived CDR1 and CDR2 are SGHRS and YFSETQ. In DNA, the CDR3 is TGCGCCAGCGCGTCGGGGGAAGGCACAGATACGCAGTATTTT. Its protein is CASASGEGTDTQYF.

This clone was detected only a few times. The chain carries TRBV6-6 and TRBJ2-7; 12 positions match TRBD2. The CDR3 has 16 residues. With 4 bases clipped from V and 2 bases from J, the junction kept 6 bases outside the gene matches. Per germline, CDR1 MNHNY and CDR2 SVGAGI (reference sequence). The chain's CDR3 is CASSFSTSGSTYEQYF. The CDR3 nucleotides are TGTGCCAGCAGTTTCTCGACTAGCGGGAGTACCTACGAGCAGTACTTC.

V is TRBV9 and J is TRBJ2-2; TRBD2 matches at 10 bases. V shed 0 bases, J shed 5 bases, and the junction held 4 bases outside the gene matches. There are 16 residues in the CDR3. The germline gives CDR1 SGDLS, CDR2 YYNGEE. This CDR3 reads CASSVGAGGRTGELFF. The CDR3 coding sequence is TGTGCCAGCAGCGTAGGAGCGGGAGGGCGTACCGGGGAGCTGTTTTTT.

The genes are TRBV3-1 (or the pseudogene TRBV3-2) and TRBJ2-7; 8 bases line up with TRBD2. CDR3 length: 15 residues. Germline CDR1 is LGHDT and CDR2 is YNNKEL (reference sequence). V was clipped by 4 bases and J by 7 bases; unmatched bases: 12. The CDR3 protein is CASSPGSGTFGEQYF. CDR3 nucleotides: TGTGCCAGCAGCCCCGGTAGCGGGACCTTCGGGGAGCAGTACTTC.

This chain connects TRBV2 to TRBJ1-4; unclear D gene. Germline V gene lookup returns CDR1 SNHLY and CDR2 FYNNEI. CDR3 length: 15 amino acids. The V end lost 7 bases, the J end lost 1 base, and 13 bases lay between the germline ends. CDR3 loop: CASTQGRETNEKLFF. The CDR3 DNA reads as TGTGCCAGCACCCAAGGGAGGGAAACTAATGAAAAACTGTTTTTT.

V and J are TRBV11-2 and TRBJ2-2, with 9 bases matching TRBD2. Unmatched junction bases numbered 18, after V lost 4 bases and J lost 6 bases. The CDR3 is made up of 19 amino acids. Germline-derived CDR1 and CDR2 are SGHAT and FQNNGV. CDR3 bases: TGTGCCAGCAGCTCCTCAGGTTGGGGGGCGGGAGGGCCCCCCGGGGAGCTGTTTTTT. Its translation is CASSSSGWGAGGPPGELFF.

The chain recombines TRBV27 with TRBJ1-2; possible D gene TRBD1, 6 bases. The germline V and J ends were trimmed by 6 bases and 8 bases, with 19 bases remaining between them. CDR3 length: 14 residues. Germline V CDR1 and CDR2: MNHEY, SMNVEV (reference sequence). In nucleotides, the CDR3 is TGTGCCAGCAGGGAATTCCGGGACAATAGAGGCTACACCTTC. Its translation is CASREFRDNRGYTF.

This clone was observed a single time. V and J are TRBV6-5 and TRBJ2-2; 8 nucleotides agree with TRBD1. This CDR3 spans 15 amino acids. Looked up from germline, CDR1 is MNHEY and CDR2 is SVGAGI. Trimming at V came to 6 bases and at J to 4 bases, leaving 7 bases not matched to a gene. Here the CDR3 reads CASRRGDRPTGELFF. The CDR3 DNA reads TGTGCCAGCAGACGCGGGGACAGGCCCACCGGGGAGCTGTTTTTT.

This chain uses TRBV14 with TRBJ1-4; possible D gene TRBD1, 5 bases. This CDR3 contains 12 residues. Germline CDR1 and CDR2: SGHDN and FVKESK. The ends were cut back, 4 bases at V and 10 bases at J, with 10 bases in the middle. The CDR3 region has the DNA TGTGCCAGCAGCCCGGGGGGGAGAAAACTGTTTTTT. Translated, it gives CASSPGGRKLFF.

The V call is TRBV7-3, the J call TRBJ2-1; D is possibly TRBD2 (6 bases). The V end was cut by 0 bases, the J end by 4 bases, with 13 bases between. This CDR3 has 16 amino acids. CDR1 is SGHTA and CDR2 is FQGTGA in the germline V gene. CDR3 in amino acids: CASSLTGRESYNEQFF. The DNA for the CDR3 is TGTGCCAGCAGCTTAACGGGACGGGAGAGTTACAATGAGCAGTTCTTC.

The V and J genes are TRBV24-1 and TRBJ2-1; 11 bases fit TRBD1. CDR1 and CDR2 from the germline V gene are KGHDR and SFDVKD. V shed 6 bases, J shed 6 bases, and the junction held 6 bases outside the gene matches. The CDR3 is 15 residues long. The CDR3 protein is CATSTGDRGGNEQFF. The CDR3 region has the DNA TGTGCCACCAGTACTGGGGACAGGGGGGGCAATGAGCAGTTCTTC.

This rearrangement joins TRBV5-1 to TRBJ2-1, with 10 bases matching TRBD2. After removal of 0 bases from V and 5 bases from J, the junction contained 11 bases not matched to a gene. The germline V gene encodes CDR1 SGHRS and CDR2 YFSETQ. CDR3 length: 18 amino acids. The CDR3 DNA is TGCGCCAGCAGCTTGGGTCCTAGCGGGAGTTCAGGGAACAATGAGCAGTTCTTC. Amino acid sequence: CASSLGPSGSSGNNEQFF.

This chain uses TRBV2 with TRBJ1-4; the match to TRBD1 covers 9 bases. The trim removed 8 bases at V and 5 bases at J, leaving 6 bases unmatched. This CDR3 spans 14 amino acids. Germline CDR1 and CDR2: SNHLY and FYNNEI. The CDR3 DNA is TGTGCCAGCCGGGACAGGGACAGCAATGAAAAACTGTTTTTT. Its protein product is CASRDRDSNEKLFF.

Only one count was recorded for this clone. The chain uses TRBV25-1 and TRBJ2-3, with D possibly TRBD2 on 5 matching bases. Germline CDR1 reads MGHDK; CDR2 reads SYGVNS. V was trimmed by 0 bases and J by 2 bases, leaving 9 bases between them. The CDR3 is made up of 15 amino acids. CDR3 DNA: TGTGCCAGCAGTGAATATACGGAGGTCACAGATACGCAGTATTTT. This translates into CASSEYTEVTDTQYF.

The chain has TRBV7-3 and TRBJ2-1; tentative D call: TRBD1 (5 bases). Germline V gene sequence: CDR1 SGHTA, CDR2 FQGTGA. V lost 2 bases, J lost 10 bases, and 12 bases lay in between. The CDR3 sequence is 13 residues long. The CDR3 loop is CASSLGLGLEQFF. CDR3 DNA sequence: TGTGCCAGCAGCTTAGGTCTGGGGCTGGAGCAGTTCTTC.

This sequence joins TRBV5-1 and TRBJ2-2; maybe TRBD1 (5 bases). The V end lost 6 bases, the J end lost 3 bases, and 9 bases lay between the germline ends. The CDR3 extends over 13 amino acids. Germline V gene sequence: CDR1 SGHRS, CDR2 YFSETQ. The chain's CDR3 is CASTLGDTGELFF. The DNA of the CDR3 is TGCGCCAGCACCCTAGGGGACACCGGGGAGCTGTTTTTT.

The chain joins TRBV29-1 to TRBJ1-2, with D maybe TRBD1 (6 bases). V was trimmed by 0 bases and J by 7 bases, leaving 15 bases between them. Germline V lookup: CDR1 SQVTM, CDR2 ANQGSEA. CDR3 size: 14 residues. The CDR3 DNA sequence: TGCAGCGTTGAAGATCGAGCACAGGGCAGTGGCTACACCTTC. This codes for CSVEDRAQGSGYTF.

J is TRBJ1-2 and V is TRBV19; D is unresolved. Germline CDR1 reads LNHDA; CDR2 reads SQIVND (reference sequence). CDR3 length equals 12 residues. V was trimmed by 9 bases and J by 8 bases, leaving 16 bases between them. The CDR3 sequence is CASTDTLKGYTF. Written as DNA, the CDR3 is TGTGCCAGCACAGACACGCTTAAGGGCTACACCTTC.

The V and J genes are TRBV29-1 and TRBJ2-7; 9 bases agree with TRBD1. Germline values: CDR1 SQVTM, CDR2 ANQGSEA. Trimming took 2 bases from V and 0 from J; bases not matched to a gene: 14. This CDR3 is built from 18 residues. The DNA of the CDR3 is TGCAGCGTTGAAAAGGAGGCGGGACAGGGCGTTTTCTCCTACGAGCAGTACTTC. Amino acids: CSVEKEAGQGVFSYEQYF.

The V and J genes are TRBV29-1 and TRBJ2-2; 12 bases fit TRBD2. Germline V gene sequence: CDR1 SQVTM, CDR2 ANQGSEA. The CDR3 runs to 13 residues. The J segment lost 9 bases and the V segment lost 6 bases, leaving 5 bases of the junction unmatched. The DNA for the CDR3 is TGCAGCGTGGCGACTAGCGGGAGCCGGGAGCTGTTTTTT. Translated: CSVATSGSRELFF.

DNA for the CDR3: TGCGCCAGCAGCTTAAGAGGACAGGGGGCTTCTGAAGCTTTCTTT. As protein: CASSLRGQGASEAFF. This sequence joins TRBV5-1 and TRBJ1-1; 11 positions agree with TRBD1. CDR3 length equals 15 residues. V dropped 2 bases and J dropped 6; count of bases not matched to a gene: 6. The germline V gene encodes CDR1 SGHRS and CDR2 YFSETQ. Full variable domain (rest looked up from reference TRBV5-1 and TRBJ1-1): KAGVTQTPRYLIKTRGQQVTLSCSPISGHRSVSWYQQTPGQGLQFLFEYFSETQRNKGNFPGRFSGRQFSNSRSEMNVSTLELGDSALYLCASSLRGQGASEAFFGQGTRLTVV.